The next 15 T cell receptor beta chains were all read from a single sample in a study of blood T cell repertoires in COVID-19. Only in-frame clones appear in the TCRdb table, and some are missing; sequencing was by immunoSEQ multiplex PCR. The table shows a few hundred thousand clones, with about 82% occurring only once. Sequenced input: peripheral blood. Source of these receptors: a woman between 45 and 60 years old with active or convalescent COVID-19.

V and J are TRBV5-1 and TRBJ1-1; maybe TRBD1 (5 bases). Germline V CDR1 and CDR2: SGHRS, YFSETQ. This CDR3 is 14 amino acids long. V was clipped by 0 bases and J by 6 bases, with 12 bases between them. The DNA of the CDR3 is TGCGCCAGCAGCTTGGAAGGCAGGGCCCCTGAAGCTTTCTTT. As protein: CASSLEGRAPEAFF.

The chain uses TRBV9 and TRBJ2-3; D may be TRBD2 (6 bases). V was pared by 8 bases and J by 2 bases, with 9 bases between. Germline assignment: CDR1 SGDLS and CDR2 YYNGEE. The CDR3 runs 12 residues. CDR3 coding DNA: TGTGCCAGTGGGACTCTCACAGATACGCAGTATTTT. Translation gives CASGTLTDTQYF.

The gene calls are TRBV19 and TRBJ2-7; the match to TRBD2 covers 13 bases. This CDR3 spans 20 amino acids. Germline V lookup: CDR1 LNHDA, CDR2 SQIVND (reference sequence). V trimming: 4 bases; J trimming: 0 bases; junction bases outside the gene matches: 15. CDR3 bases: TGTGCCAGTAGTAACACCTGGGGGACTAGCGGGACTCGAAGCTCCTACGAGCAGTACTTC. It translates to CASSNTWGTSGTRSSYEQYF.

The CDR3 reads CASSGLTGDVLYGYTF. CDR3 nucleotide sequence: TGTGCCAGCAGCGGTTTAACAGGGGATGTACTCTATGGCTACACCTTC. The rearrangement joins TRBV5-6 to TRBJ1-2; TRBD1 matches at 7 bases. This CDR3 region has 16 residues. Germline loops: CDR1 SGHDT, CDR2 YYEEEE. Germline trimming cut 4 bases from V and 4 bases from J; bases unmatched to any gene: 13. The full variable domain, rest sourced from reference TRBV5-6 and TRBJ1-2, is DAGVTQSPTHLIKTRGQQVTLRCSPKSGHDTVSWYQQALGQGPQFIFQYYEEEERQRGNFPDRFSGHQFPNYSSELNVNALLLGDSALYLCASSGLTGDVLYGYTFGSGTRLTVV.

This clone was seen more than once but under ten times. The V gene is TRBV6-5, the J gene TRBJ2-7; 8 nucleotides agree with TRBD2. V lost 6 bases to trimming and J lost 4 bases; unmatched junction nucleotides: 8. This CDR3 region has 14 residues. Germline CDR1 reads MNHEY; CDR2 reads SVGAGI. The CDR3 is CASSPNGLAYEQYF. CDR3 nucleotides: TGTGCCAGCAGCCCAAATGGACTAGCTTACGAGCAGTACTTC.

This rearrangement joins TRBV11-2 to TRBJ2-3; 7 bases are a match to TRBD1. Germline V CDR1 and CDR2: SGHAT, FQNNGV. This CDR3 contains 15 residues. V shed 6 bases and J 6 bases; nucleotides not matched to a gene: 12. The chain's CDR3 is CASSKDRAPGDTQYF. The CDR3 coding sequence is TGTGCCAGCAGTAAAGACAGGGCCCCTGGGGATACGCAGTATTTT.

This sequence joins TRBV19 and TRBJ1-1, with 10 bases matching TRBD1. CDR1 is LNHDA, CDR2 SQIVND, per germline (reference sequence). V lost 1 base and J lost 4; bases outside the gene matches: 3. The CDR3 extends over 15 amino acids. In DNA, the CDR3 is TGTGCCAGTAGTATAGGGACAGGGGGAACCACTGAAGCTTTCTTT. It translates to CASSIGTGGTTEAFF.

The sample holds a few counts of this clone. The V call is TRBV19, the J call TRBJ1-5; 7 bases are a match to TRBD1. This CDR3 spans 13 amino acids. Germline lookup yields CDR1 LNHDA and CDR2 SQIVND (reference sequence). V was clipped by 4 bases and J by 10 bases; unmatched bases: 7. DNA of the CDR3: TGTGCCAGTAGTAGACAGGGCTTAGGACCCCAGCATTTT. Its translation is CASSRQGLGPQHF.

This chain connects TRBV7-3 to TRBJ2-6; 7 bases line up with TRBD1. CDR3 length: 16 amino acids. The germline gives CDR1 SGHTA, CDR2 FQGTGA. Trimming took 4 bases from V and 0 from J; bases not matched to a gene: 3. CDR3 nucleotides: TGTGCCAGCAGCTCGGGACAGCCCTCTGGGGCCAACGTCCTGACTTTC. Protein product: CASSSGQPSGANVLTF.

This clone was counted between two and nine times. For the CDR3, the DNA is TGTGCCAGCAGTTTAAGGGAGACTGAAGCTTTCTTT. It translates to CASSLRETEAFF. V is TRBV12-3 or TRBV12-4 and J is TRBJ1-1; D gene uncertain. CDR3 size: 12 residues. V gave up 2 bases and J gave up 5 bases, with 6 bases separating them.

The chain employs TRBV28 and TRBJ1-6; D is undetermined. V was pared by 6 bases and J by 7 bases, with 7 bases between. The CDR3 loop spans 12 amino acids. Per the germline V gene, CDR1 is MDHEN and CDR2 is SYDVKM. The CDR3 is CASRLRNSPLHF. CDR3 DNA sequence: TGTGCCAGCAGACTCCGGAATTCACCCCTCCACTTT.

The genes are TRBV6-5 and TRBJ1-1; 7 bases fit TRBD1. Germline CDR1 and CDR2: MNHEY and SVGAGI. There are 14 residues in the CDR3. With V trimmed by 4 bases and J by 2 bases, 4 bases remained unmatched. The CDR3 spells CASSFGTANTEAFF. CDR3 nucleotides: TGTGCCAGCAGTTTCGGGACAGCTAACACTGAAGCTTTCTTT.

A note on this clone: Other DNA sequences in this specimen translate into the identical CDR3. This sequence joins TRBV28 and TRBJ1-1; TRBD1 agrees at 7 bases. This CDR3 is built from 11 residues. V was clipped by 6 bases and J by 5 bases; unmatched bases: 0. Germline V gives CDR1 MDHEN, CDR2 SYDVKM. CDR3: CASRQGTEAFF. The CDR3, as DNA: TGTGCCAGCAGACAGGGGACTGAAGCTTTCTTT.

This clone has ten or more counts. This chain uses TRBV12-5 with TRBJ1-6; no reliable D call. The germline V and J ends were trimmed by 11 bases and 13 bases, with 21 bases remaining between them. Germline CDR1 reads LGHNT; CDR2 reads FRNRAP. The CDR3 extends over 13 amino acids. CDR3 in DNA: TGTGCTGGTCCAGCCCCCTTCGAGGAGCCCCTCCACTTT. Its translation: CAGPAPFEEPLHF.

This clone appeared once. The CDR3 here is CASSPRAISGGEQYF. CDR3 bases: TGTGCCAGTAGTCCTCGGGCGATCTCCGGAGGCGAGCAGTACTTC. The V call is TRBV19, the J call TRBJ2-7; a possible D gene is TRBD2 (5 bases). CDR3 length: 15 amino acids. Germline V gene lookup returns CDR1 LNHDA and CDR2 SQIVND (reference sequence). V lost 5 bases and J lost 6, with 20 bases in between.